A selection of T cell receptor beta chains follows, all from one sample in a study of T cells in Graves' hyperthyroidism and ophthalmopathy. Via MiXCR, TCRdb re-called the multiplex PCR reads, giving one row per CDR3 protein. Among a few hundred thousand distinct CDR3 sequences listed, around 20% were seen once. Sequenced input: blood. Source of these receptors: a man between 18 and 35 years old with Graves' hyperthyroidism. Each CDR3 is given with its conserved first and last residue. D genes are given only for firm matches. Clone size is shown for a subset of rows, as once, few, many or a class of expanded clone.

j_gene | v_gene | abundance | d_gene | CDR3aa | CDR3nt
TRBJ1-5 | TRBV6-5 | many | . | CASSLRVRENQPQHF | TGTGCCAGCAGTTTGAGGGTACGGGAAAATCAGCCCCAGCATTTT
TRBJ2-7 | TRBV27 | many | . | CASSSRDFPYDEQYF | TGTGCCAGCAGTTCCCGGGACTTCCCCTACGACGAGCAGTACTTC
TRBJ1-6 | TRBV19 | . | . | CASSTGWESPLHF | TGTGCCAGTAGTACAGGGTGGGAGTCACCCCTCCACTTT
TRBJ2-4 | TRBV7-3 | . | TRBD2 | CASSLGTSGGLLKNIQYF | TGTGCCAGCAGCTTGGGGACTAGCGGGGGGTTACTCAAAAACATTCAGTACTTC
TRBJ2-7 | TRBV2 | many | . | CASSVSGGTSYEQYF | TGTGCCAGCAGTGTTTCCGGGGGCACCTCCTACGAGCAGTACTTC
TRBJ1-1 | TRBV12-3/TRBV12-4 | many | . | CASSLAGQETEAFF | TGTGCCAGCAGTTTAGCTGGGCAGGAGACTGAAGCTTTCTTT
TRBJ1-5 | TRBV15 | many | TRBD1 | CATSTRTGSWGPQHF | TGTGCCACCAGCACTCGGACAGGCAGCTGGGGCCCCCAGCATTTT
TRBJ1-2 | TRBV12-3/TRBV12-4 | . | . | CASSRGGAKNYGYTF | TGTGCCAGCAGCCGGGGGGGGGCGAAGAACTATGGCTACACCTTC
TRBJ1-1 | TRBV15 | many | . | CATSRHTELNTEAFF | TGTGCCACCAGCAGACACACAGAGCTGAACACTGAAGCTTTCTTT
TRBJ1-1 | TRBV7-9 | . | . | CASSLVRGGTFEAFF | TGTGCCAGCAGCTTAGTTCGCGGGGGGACGTTTGAAGCTTTCTTT
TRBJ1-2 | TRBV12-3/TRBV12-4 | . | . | CASSLGRAYGYTF | TGTGCCAGCAGTTTGGGCAGGGCCTATGGCTACACCTTC
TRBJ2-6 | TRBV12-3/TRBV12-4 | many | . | CASSLSAGNSEANVLTF | TGTGCCAGCAGTTTATCAGCGGGTAACTCTGAGGCCAACGTCCTGACTTTC
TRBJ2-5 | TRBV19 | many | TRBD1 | CASTDRAQETQYF | TGTGCCAGTACCGACAGGGCCCAAGAGACCCAGTACTTC
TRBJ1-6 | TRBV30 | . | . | CAWKQGELYNSPLHF | TGTGCCTGGAAGCAGGGAGAGCTCTATAATTCACCCCTCCACTTT
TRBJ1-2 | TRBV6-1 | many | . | CASRDLNYGYTF | TGTGCCAGCAGGGACTTAAACTATGGCTACACCTTC
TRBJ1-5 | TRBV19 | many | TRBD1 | CASSGGQGSNQPQHF | TGTGCCAGTAGCGGCGGACAGGGTAGCAATCAGCCCCAGCATTTT
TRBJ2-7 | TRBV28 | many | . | CASSSGSRSYEQYF | TGTGCCAGCAGTTCCGGATCTCGCTCCTACGAGCAGTACTTC
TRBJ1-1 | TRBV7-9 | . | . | CASSLMAGPTEAFF | TGTGCCAGCAGCTTGATGGCAGGGCCCACTGAAGCTTTCTTT
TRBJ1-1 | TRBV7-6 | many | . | CASSPSPGSTEAFF | TGTGCCAGCAGCCCGTCCCCGGGATCCACTGAAGCTTTCTTT
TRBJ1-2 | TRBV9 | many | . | CASSVAENYGYTF | TGTGCCAGCAGCGTAGCTGAGAACTATGGCTACACCTTC
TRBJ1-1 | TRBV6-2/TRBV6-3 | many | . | CASSYKEGAEAFF | TGTGCCAGCAGTTACAAGGAGGGGGCTGAAGCTTTCTTT
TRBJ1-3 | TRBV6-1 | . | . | CASSTPGAGNTIYF | TGTGCCAGCAGCACCCCCGGGGCTGGAAACACCATATATTTT
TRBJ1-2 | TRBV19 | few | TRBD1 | CASSIGTEGYGYTF | TGTGCCAGTAGTATCGGGACAGAAGGCTATGGCTACACCTTC
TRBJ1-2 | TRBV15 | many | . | CATSRDRQYYNYGYTF | TGTGCCACCAGCAGAGATCGTCAGTATTATAACTATGGCTACACCTTC
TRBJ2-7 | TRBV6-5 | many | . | CASSSVRYEQYF | TGTGCCAGCAGTTCCGTCAGGTACGAGCAGTACTTC
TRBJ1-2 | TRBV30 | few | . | CAWSVGRRSGYTF | TGTGCCTGGAGTGTAGGGAGGCGCAGCGGCTACACCTTC
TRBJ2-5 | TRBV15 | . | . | CATSRDGGQGQETQYF | TGTGCCACCAGCAGAGATGGAGGGCAGGGCCAAGAGACCCAGTACTTC
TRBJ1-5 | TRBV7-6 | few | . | CASSIGPGQPQHF | TGTGCCAGCAGCATAGGTCCCGGGCAGCCCCAGCATTTT
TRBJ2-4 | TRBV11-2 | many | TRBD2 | CASSGTSSIQYF | TGTGCCAGCAGCGGGACTAGCAGCATTCAGTACTTC
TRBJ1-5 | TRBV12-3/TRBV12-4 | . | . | CASSFRQVEDQPQHF | TGTGCCAGCAGTTTTAGGCAGGTAGAAGATCAGCCCCAGCATTTT
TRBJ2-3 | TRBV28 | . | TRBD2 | CASSTQRGGLSYTQYF | TGTGCCAGCAGTACCCAGCGGGGGGGCTTATCGTATACGCAGTATTTT
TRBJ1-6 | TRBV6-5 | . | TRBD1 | CASSLQGTSYNSPLHF | TGTGCCAGCAGTCTACAGGGGACCTCCTATAATTCACCCCTCCACTTT
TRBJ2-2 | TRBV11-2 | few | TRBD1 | CASSRTGTVNTGELFF | TGTGCCAGCAGCCGAACCGGGACAGTGAACACCGGGGAGCTGTTTTTT
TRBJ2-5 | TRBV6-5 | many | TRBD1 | CASSYSQDRGGLTQYF | TGTGCCAGCAGTTACTCGCAGGACAGGGGCGGTTTGACCCAGTACTTC
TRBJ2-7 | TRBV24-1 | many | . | CATSAPPRRVGPDSYEQYF | TGTGCCACCAGTGCCCCTCCTAGACGGGTAGGCCCAGACTCCTACGAGCAGTACTTC
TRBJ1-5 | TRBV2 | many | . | CASNMWGIDQPQHF | TGTGCCAGCAATATGTGGGGGATCGATCAGCCCCAGCATTTT
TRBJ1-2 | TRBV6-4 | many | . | CASSMGGRAFSQGGYTF | TGTGCCAGCAGTATGGGGGGCAGGGCCTTCTCCCAGGGTGGCTACACCTTC
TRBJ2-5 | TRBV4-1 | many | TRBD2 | CASSQEHERGGIRETQYF | TGCGCCAGCAGCCAAGAGCATGAGCGGGGGGGCATTAGGGAGACCCAGTACTTC
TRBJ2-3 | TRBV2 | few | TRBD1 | CASNQDRGPDTQYF | TGTGCCAGCAACCAGGACAGGGGGCCAGATACGCAGTATTTT
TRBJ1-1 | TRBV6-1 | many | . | CASSVPGTAMNTEAFF | TGTGCCAGCAGTGTTCCCGGGACTGCAATGAACACTGAAGCTTTCTTT
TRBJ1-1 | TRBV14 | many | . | CASSQDLMNTEAFF | TGTGCCAGCAGCCAAGATCTTATGAACACTGAAGCTTTCTTT
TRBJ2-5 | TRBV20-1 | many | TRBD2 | CSAHSGGAETQYF | TGCAGTGCCCATAGCGGGGGGGCAGAGACCCAGTACTTC
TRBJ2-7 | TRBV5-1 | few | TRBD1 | CASSLAVGTGSYEQYF | TGCGCCAGCAGCTTGGCCGTCGGGACAGGGTCCTACGAGCAGTACTTC
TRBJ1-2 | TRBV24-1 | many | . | CATSDPRSNYGYTF | TGTGCCACCAGTGACCCGAGATCTAACTATGGCTACACCTTC
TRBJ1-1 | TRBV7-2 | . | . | CASSFTLLGGTEAFF | TGTGCCAGCAGCTTCACGCTTCTTGGCGGCACTGAAGCTTTCTTT
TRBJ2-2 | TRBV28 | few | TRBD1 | CASSLTGGVTGELFF | TGTGCCAGCAGTTTAACAGGGGGAGTCACCGGGGAGCTGTTTTTT
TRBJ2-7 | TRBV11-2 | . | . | CASSSQGRSYEQYF | TGTGCCAGCAGTTCACAGGGCAGGTCCTACGAGCAGTACTTC
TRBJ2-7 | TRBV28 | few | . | CASRSEQYF | TGTGCCAGCAGGAGCGAGCAGTACTTC
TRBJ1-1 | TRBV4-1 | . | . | CASSQERLPMNTEAFF | TGCGCCAGCAGCCAAGAACGGTTACCTATGAACACTGAAGCTTTCTTT
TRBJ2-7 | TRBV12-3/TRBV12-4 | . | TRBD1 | CASSLGVSLTGLGEQYF | TGTGCCAGCAGTTTAGGTGTCAGTTTGACAGGGTTGGGCGAGCAGTACTTC
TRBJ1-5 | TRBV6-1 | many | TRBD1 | CASIRTGGSNQPQHF | TGTGCCAGCATCCGGACAGGGGGGAGCAATCAGCCCCAGCATTTT
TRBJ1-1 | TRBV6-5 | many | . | CASSYPGPLEAFF | TGTGCCAGCAGTTACCCGGGACCGCTTGAAGCTTTCTTT
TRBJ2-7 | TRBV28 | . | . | CASTSQLGWRGEQYF | TGTGCCAGCACCTCCCAGTTGGGGTGGCGAGGCGAGCAGTACTTC
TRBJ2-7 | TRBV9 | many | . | CASSASGSPSYEQYF | TGTGCCAGCAGCGCGTCGGGCAGTCCATCCTACGAGCAGTACTTC
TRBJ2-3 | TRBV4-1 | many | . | CASSQVRDTQYF | TGCGCCAGCAGCCAAGTAAGGGATACGCAGTATTTT
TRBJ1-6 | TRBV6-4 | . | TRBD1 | CASSESGGSSPLHF | TGTGCCAGCAGTGAGTCAGGGGGTAGTTCACCCCTCCACTTT
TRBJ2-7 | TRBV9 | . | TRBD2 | CASSPRLAGVHEQYF | TGTGCCAGCAGCCCTCGACTAGCGGGAGTCCACGAGCAGTACTTC
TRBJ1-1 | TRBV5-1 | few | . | CATKIGINTEAFF | TGCGCCACCAAAATCGGGATAAACACTGAAGCTTTCTTT